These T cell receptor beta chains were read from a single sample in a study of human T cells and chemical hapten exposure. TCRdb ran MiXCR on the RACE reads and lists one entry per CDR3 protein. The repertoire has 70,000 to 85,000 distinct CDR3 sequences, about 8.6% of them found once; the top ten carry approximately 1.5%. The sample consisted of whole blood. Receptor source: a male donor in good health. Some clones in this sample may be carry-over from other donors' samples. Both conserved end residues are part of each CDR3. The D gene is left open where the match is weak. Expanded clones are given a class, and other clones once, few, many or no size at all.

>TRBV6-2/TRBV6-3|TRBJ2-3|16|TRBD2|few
TGTGCCAGCAGCCCGGGACTAGCGGACAGCACAGATACGCAGTATTTT
CASSPGLADSTDTQYF
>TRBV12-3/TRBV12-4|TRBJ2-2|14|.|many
TGTGCCAGCAGTTTTTCCCAGGGTATCGGGGAGCTGTTTTTT
CASSFSQGIGELFF
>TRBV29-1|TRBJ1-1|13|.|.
TGCAGCGTTGTAATAGTCCGGGACACTGAAGCTTTCTTT
CSVVIVRDTEAFF
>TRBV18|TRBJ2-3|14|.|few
TGTGCCAGCTCACCATCGGCCCGCACAGATACGCAGTATTTT
CASSPSARTDTQYF
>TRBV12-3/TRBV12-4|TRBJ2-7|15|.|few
TGTGCCACCCTCAGGGCGGTTAACTGGAGCTACGAGCAGTACTTC
CATLRAVNWSYEQYF
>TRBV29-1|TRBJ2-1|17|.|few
TGCAGCGTTGAAATGGGAATAGGGATCTCGGTAAGGAATGAGCAGTTCTTC
CSVEMGIGISVRNEQFF
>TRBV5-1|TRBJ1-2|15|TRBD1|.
TGCGCCAGCAGCACACAGGGGTACGGGAACTATGGCTACACCTTC
CASSTQGYGNYGYTF
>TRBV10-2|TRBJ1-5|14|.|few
TGCGCCAGCAGTGAGGGTAGGGTTAATCAGCCCCAGCATTTT
CASSEGRVNQPQHF
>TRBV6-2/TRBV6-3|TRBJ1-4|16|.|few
TGTGCCAGCAGTTACTCGAAGGTGCGAAGCGAAAAAAAACTGTTTTTT
CASSYSKVRSEKKLFF
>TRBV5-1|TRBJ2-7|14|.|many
TGCGCCAGCAGCTTGCCCGGACTCGACTACGAGCAGTACTTC
CASSLPGLDYEQYF
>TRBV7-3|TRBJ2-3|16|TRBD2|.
TGTGCCAGCAGCCCTCTAGCGGGGGGGCCCCCCGATACGCAGTATTTT
CASSPLAGGPPDTQYF
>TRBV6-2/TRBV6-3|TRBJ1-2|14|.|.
TGTGCCAGCAGTGGGTCGACAGGCGGCTATGGCTACACCTTC
CASSGSTGGYGYTF
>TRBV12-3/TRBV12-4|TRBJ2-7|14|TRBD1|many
TGTGCCAGCAGTTCGTCGGGACAGCCCTACGAGCAGTACTTC
CASSSSGQPYEQYF
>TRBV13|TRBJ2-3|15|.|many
TGTGCCAGCAGCCAAACAGGGCAAGGCACAGATACGCAGTATTTT
CASSQTGQGTDTQYF
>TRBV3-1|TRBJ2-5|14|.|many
TGTGCCAGCAGCCAAGAGGCCGGCCAAGAGACCCAGTACTTC
CASSQEAGQETQYF
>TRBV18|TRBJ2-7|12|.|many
TGTGCCAGCTCACCCGCGGGATACGAGCAGTACTTC
CASSPAGYEQYF
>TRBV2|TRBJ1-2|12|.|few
TGTGCCAGCAGTGAAACAGGGCCCGGCTACACCTTC
CASSETGPGYTF
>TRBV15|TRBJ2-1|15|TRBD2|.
TGTGCCACCAGCAGAGATTGGGGGGGAGGCGGTGAGCAGTTCTTC
CATSRDWGGGGEQFF
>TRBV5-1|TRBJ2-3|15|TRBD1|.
TGCGCCAGCAGCCAGGGACAGTCTAGCACAGATACGCAGTATTTT
CASSQGQSSTDTQYF
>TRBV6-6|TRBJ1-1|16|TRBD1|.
TGTGCCAGCAGTTTCCCAAGGACAGGATTGAACACTGAAGCTTTCTTT
CASSFPRTGLNTEAFF
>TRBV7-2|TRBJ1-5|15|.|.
TGTGCCAGCAGCTTAGTGCTCTATAGCAATCAGCCCCAGCATTTT
CASSLVLYSNQPQHF
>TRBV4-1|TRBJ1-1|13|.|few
TGCGCCAGCAGTCGAGAGCTTAGGACAGAAGCTTTCTTT
CASSRELRTEAFF
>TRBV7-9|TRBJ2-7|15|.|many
TGTGCCAGCAGCTCGGCCCGGCTAGCAGATTACGAGCAGTACTTC
CASSSARLADYEQYF
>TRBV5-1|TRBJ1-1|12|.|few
TGCGCCAGCAGGGAAGGGTGGACTGAAGCTTTCTTT
CASREGWTEAFF
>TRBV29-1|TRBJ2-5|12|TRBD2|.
TGCAGCACCCGGACTAGCCAAGAGACCCAGTACTTC
CSTRTSQETQYF
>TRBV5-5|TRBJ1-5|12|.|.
TGTGCCAGCAGCGGGTCGAATCAGCCCCAGCATTTT
CASSGSNQPQHF
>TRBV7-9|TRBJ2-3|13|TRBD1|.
TGTGCCAGCAGTGACAGGGGTCCAGATACGCAGTATTTT
CASSDRGPDTQYF
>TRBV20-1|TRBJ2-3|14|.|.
TGCAGTGCAAAAGACAGCCACCGTTCAGATACGCAGTATTTT
CSAKDSHRSDTQYF
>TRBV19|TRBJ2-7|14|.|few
TGTGCCAGTAGTATCACAGGGAGTAAAGACGAGCAGTACTTC
CASSITGSKDEQYF
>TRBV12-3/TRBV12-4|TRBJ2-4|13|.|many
TGTGCCAGCACCCGTGGCCAGTTAAACATTCAGTACTTC
CASTRGQLNIQYF
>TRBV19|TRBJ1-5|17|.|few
TGTGCCAGTAGTATGAGTATCGTGCAGGGGTCTTTATCGCCCCAGCATTTT
CASSMSIVQGSLSPQHF
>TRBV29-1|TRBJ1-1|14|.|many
TGCAGCGTCCGGCGGGCAGGGGTTAGCACTGAAGCTTTCTTT
CSVRRAGVSTEAFF
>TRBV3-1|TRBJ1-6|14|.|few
TGTGCCAGCAGCCAAGGGTTCGGGAAGTCACCCCTCCACTTT
CASSQGFGKSPLHF
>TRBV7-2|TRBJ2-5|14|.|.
TGTGCCAGCAGCTTAGAGTTGGGGCGAGAGACCCAGTACTTC
CASSLELGRETQYF
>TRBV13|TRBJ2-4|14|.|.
TGTGCCAGCAGCTTAGGGGAAGCCAAAAACATTCAGTACTTC
CASSLGEAKNIQYF
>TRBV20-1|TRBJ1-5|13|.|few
TGCAGTGCTAGGGCACAGGGTGATCAGCCCCAGCATTTT
CSARAQGDQPQHF
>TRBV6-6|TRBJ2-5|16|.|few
TGTGCCAGCAGTTACTCGAGGGCGGAGTACCAAGAGACCCAGTACTTC
CASSYSRAEYQETQYF
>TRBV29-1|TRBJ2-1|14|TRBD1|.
TGCAGCGCCCCCAGCAGGGGGTCCTACAATGAGCAGTTCTTC
CSAPSRGSYNEQFF
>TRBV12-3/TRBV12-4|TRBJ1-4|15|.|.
TGTGCCAGCAGTTTCGAATCGGTGGGCTGGGAAAAACTGTTTTTT
CASSFESVGWEKLFF
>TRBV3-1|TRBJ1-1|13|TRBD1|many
TGTGCCAGCAGCACGGACAGGGTCACTGAAGCTTTCTTT
CASSTDRVTEAFF
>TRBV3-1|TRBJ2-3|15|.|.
TGTGCCAGCAGCTCCGGCAGCGGGAGCACAGATACGCAGTATTTT
CASSSGSGSTDTQYF
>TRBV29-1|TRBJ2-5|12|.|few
TGCAGCGTTGGGACATCCCTAGAGACCCAGTACTTC
CSVGTSLETQYF